This T cell receptor (beta chain) was obtained from a study of T cells in Graves' hyperthyroidism and ophthalmopathy (dated by TCRdb to the late 2010s). Regarding the study in general: Peripheral blood samples were taken at initial diagnosis, before any treatment was given. A discovery cohort of about 100 patients, roughly 45 with Graves' ophthalmopathy and 55 to 65 with stable Graves' hyperthyroidism, was used to find distinguishing TCR V-J signatures. Prospective prediction of ophthalmopathy was tested in an independent validation cohort of 18 to 20 hyperthyroidism patients and 15 to 17 patients who later progressed to ophthalmopathy. The 100 or so discovery patients were divided at random into training and test sets in a 7:3 ratio. In addition, the study compared T-cell repertoires in thyroid tissue and in blood from a handful of Graves' hyperthyroidism patients. Once sampling was done, hyperthyroidism patients were given methimazole at a starting dose of 30 mg daily, whereas ophthalmopathy patients were given high-dose intravenous methylprednisolone. TCR Vbeta CDR3 sequencing of 120 to 150 peripheral blood samples (over 40 ophthalmopathy, about 80 hyperthyroidism and approximately 17 progressor patients) is reported in the paper. Broader findings and caveats from the paper: No statistical method was used to fix the sample size in advance, and group allocation was not hidden from the investigators. Blood samples also contained most of the expanded thyroid clonotypes (frequency above 0.001), which suggests that blood repertoires may reflect thyroid immune responses. In validation, the model predicted progression to ophthalmopathy with approximately 71% sensitivity and 72% to 85% specificity, a median of about 6.7 months before onset. Ophthalmopathy was separated from stable hyperthyroidism by a 13 V-J signature model, with about 86% sensitivity and roughly 81% specificity obtained in cross-validation and 80%/75% obtained in testing.

The TCR beta CDR3 regions were amplified from the RNA transcripts. A first-round RT-PCR of the TCR CDR3 used the HTBI primer set with the Qiagen OneStep RT-PCR kit. A second multiplex PCR round built the libraries, followed by size selection and purification. Sequencing of the libraries was done on an Illumina HiSeq2000 using paired-end 100 bp reads. The paper's processing steps were these. Raw data were processed with SOAPnuke, discarding reads with adapters, uncalled bases, mean Phred below 15, or no exact constant-primer or identifier match. High-quality paired reads were merged with COPE v1.2.5, and unique nucleotide sequences were defined as clonotypes. MiTCR v1.1 was used to align the clonotypes against IMGT TRBV, TRBD and TRBJ reference segments. The analysis included only V-J combinations with a frequency above 0.0001, which together covered approximately 99% of the repertoires. The TCS score was defined as the ratio of F50 (clonal expansion) to E x V (chaos), calculated using BLOSUM62-based TCRdist between CDR3 peptides within each V-J. Welch's t-statistics and random forest reduced 500 to 550 V-J features to fewer than 15, which were used in a naive Bayes classifier (R e1071). In TCRdb, the public reads were trimmed at Q25 with fastp and aligned with MiXCR, with productive beta chains retained. Each entry merges the rows of one CDR3 protein and shows their most common DNA and genes. The V and J calls were not made by the authors but by TCRdb's processing. The sample data list hundreds of thousands of distinct CDR3 sequences, and around 15% of these were observed just once. The top ten constitute around 9.6% of the sample.

V is reduced by 6 bases and J by 1 base, leaving a spacing of 6 bases between them. The CDR3 runs 12 residues from the cysteine to the phenylalanine. The read is trimmed to its CDR3 DNA, 36 bases read in frame from base 1. Stable Graves' hyperthyroidism was defined as the absence of progression to ophthalmopathy over 18 months of follow-up. The hyperthyroidism patients were between 18 and 65 years old and newly diagnosed, with a disease duration of less than 2 months. Any patient with an uncontrolled infection, another autoimmune disease, pregnancy or lactation was excluded. Diagnoses were based on clinical symptoms, serum thyroxine and TRAb, thyroid ultrasound and orbital computed tomography. PBMCs were isolated from about 9.2 ml of fresh peripheral blood by Ficoll-Paque density gradient centrifugation. Total RNA was extracted with Trizol reagent, and quality was checked on an Agilent 2100 Bioanalyzer.

Note on this clonotype: Its antigen remains undetermined. This may arise from a read error, as a much more abundant clone is one base away.

This receptor was identified in a woman between 18 and 29 years old with Graves' hyperthyroidism. Rearrangement joined TRBV12-3 or TRBV12-4 to TRBJ1-1, with an unclear D gene assignment. Sequencing used blood. The DNA sequence follows: TGTGCCAGCAGCGTAGAGAACACTGAAGCTTTCTTT. Its amino acids are CASSVENTEAFF.